The 26 T cell receptor beta chains reported below all come from one sample, sequenced in a study of blood T cell repertoires in COVID-19. Data came from immunoSEQ multiplex PCR; TCRdb stores just in-frame clones and leaves some out. The sample lists 200,000 to 300,000 clones, roughly 83% occurring once. The sequenced sample was peripheral blood. Source of these receptors: a man older than 75 with acute or convalescent COVID-19.

V usage is TRBV11-2 and J usage is TRBJ2-1; no clear D. The CDR3 is 16 amino acids. Germline values: CDR1 SGHAT, CDR2 FQNNGV. Trimming removed 1 base at V and 1 base at J, with 11 bases between. The CDR3 nucleotides are TGTGCCAGCAGCTTAGCGGTCGCGGCTTCCTACAATGAGCAGTTCTTC. Its translation: CASSLAVAASYNEQFF.

The V and J genes are TRBV3-1 (or the pseudogene TRBV3-2) and TRBJ1-3; D is unclear. Germline values: CDR1 LGHDT, CDR2 YNNKEL (reference sequence). The CDR3 has 16 residues. Trimming stripped 4 bases from V and 0 bases from J, with 13 bases between. In nucleotides, the CDR3 is TGTGCCAGCAGCCTAATGCTACAGAGCTCTGGAAACACCATATATTTT. Translated, it gives CASSLMLQSSGNTIYF.

The chain is built from TRBV18 and TRBJ1-4; 8 positions match TRBD1. Germline assignment: CDR1 KGHSH and CDR2 LQKENI. The junction had 3 bases not matched to a gene; V was cut back by 3 bases and J by 3 bases. This CDR3 is 15 amino acids long. The CDR3 nucleotides read TGTGCCAGCTCACCTATGGGACAGGCTAATGAAAAACTGTTTTTT. Amino acids: CASSPMGQANEKLFF.

V usage is TRBV7-9 and J usage is TRBJ2-2, with a weak D call TRBD1 (5 bases). V was cut by 6 bases and J by 7 bases, with 6 bases left in between. The CDR3 has 11 amino acids. Germline V CDR1 and CDR2: SEHNR, FQNEAQ (reference sequence). CDR3 nucleotide sequence: TGTGCCAGCAGACAGGACGGGGAGCTGTTTTTT. Protein product: CASRQDGELFF.

This clone was seen more than once but under ten times. This chain joins TRBV24-1 and TRBJ1-2; 7 bases map to TRBD1. Germline CDR1 reads KGHDR; CDR2 reads SFDVKD. The trim removed 1 base at V and 8 bases at J, leaving 9 bases unmatched. There are 15 residues in the CDR3. CDR3 nucleotides: TGTGCCACCAGTGATTTTGACAGGGCCCGGGGAGGCTACACCTTC. It codes for CATSDFDRARGGYTF.

V gene TRBV28 combines with J gene TRBJ2-7, with D uncertain. Trimming removed 6 bases from V and 2 bases from J, with 8 bases in between. Germline CDR1 and CDR2: MDHEN and SYDVKM. The CDR3 is 12 residues long. The DNA of the CDR3 is TGTGCCAGCAGCCGAGGAACCTACGAGCAGTACTTC. It translates to CASSRGTYEQYF.

The gene calls are TRBV7-9 and TRBJ2-3; D ambiguous. V lost 5 bases and J 0 bases, leaving 21 bases between the germline ends. The CDR3 runs 18 residues. CDR1 is SEHNR and CDR2 is FQNEAQ in the germline V gene (reference sequence). DNA of the CDR3: TGTGCCAGCAGCCCGAGGCTTGGATTAGGCAGTAGCACAGATACGCAGTATTTT. It translates to CASSPRLGLGSSTDTQYF.

This chain connects TRBV19 to TRBJ1-5; D gene uncertain. The CDR3 spans 16 residues. V was shortened by 0 bases and J by 5 bases, with 14 bases between the two germline ends. Germline CDR1 and CDR2: LNHDA and SQIVND (reference sequence). CDR3 protein: CASSIDGWSLYQPQHF. CDR3 bases: TGTGCCAGTAGTATAGATGGATGGAGCTTATATCAGCCCCAGCATTTT.

The DNA of the CDR3 is TGCGCCAGCAGGAGACGTCCGGGACAGGCTAATTCACCCCTCCACTTT. This gives the protein CASRRRPGQANSPLHF. This chain connects TRBV5-1 to TRBJ1-6; 8 nucleotides line up with TRBD1. The CDR3 is 16 residues long. Looked up from germline, CDR1 is SGHRS and CDR2 is YFSETQ. The V segment lost 5 bases and the J segment 6 bases; nucleotides outside the gene matches: 10.

The chain has TRBV27 and TRBJ2-1; 8 bases agree with TRBD2. The trim removed 4 bases at V and 8 bases at J, leaving 10 bases unmatched. The CDR3 spans 15 residues. Germline CDR1 and CDR2: MNHEY and SMNVEV (reference sequence). CDR3 in DNA: TGTGCCAGCAGTTCTAGCGGGTCCTCCTGGGATGAGCAGTTCTTC. Residues: CASSSSGSSWDEQFF.

The J gene is TRBJ2-7, the V gene TRBV6-5; TRBD2 is a possible D gene (6 bases). V was shortened by 6 bases and J by 3 bases, with 15 bases between the two germline ends. The CDR3 extends over 14 amino acids. Germline-derived CDR1 and CDR2 are MNHEY and SVGAGI. The CDR3 nucleotides are TGTGCCAGCAGCCTCCGGGACTCACACTACGAGCAGTACTTC. Amino acid sequence: CASSLRDSHYEQYF.

The chain combines TRBV9 with TRBJ2-2; the match to TRBD2 covers 12 bases. After removal of 2 bases from V and 8 bases from J, the junction contained 16 bases not matched to a gene. The length of the CDR3 is 19 residues. Germline CDR1 SGDLS, CDR2 YYNGEE. The CDR3 coding sequence is TGTGCCAGCAGCGTGACTAGCGGGGGCCCCGCCGAGGGTTGGGGGGAGCTGTTTTTT. It is translated as CASSVTSGGPAEGWGELFF.

This rearrangement joins TRBV6-6 to TRBJ2-1; 13 bases fit TRBD2. The V gene's germline CDR1 is MNHNY and CDR2 SVGAGI (reference sequence). After removal of 5 bases from V and 9 bases from J, the junction contained 13 bases not matched to a gene. The CDR3 covers 17 residues. The CDR3 is CASSPRRTSGGGSEQFF. The CDR3 DNA is TGTGCCAGCAGTCCACGTAGGACTAGCGGGGGAGGAAGTGAGCAGTTCTTC.

This clone has more than one count but fewer than ten. The chain employs TRBV19 and TRBJ1-1; tentatively, D is TRBD1 (5 bases). The CDR3 is 14 amino acids. Germline lookup yields CDR1 LNHDA and CDR2 SQIVND (reference sequence). V gave up 8 bases and J gave up 0 bases, with 13 bases separating them. The CDR3 spells CASAPWGVNTEAFF. CDR3 nucleotide sequence: TGTGCCAGTGCCCCCTGGGGGGTGAACACTGAAGCTTTCTTT.

V gene TRBV5-8 combines with J gene TRBJ1-5; TRBD1 agrees at 7 bases. Unmatched junction bases numbered 6, after V lost 3 bases and J lost 3 bases. Looked up from germline, CDR1 is SGHTS and CDR2 is YDEGEE. The length of the CDR3 is 15 residues. As DNA, the CDR3 is TGTGCCAGCAGCTCCAGGACAGGACTCAATCAGCCCCAGCATTTT. Encoded protein: CASSSRTGLNQPQHF.

V usage is TRBV2 and J usage is TRBJ1-5; 7 bases line up with TRBD1. Germline V lookup: CDR1 SNHLY, CDR2 FYNNEI. V was pared by 8 bases and J by 0 bases, with 4 bases of the junction left unmatched. CDR3 size: 14 residues. CDR3 in amino acids: CASQGVNSNQPQHF. The CDR3, as DNA: TGTGCCAGCCAGGGGGTGAATAGCAATCAGCCCCAGCATTTT.

The chain uses TRBV6-2 or TRBV6-3 and TRBJ2-7, with 7 bases matching TRBD1. Trimming took 5 bases from V and 2 from J; bases not matched to a gene: 6. The CDR3 length is 14 residues. CDR1 MNHEY and CDR2 SVGEGT come from the germline V gene. Here the CDR3 DNA reads TGTGCCAGCAGTCGAACAGGGGACACCTACGAGCAGTACTTC. Encoded protein: CASSRTGDTYEQYF.

Only a few counts were recorded for this clone. The rearrangement joins TRBV7-9 to TRBJ1-1, with TRBD1 as a possible D gene (6 bases). Per the germline V gene, CDR1 is SEHNR and CDR2 is FQNEAQ (reference sequence). Trimming left V 10 bases short and J 5 bases short, with 14 bases between. This CDR3 contains 12 residues. In DNA, the CDR3 is TGTGCCACCCACAGGGTTGGGACTGAAGCTTTCTTT. Translation: CATHRVGTEAFF. Filled out from reference TRBV7-9 and TRBJ1-1, the complete variable domain reads DTGVSQNPRHKITKRGQNVTFRCDPISEHNRLYWYRQTLGQGPEFLTYFQNEAQLEKSRLLSDRFSAERPKGSFSTLEIQRTEQGDSAMYLCATHRVGTEAFFGQGTRLTVV.

The CDR3 spells CASRPASGRSTDTQYF. The CDR3 DNA is TGTGCCAGCCGTCCGGCTAGCGGGAGGAGTACAGATACGCAGTATTTT. The rearrangement uses TRBV2 and TRBJ2-3; 11 bases fit TRBD2. V shed 8 bases, J shed 3 bases, and the junction held 10 bases outside the gene matches. The CDR3 loop spans 16 amino acids. Germline values: CDR1 SNHLY, CDR2 FYNNEI.

This clone has a single count. This rearrangement joins TRBV30 to TRBJ1-4, with 8 bases aligning to TRBD1. This CDR3 has 15 amino acids. CDR1 and CDR2 from the germline V gene are GTSNPN and SVGIG (reference sequence). The trim removed 0 bases at V and 6 bases at J, leaving 6 bases unmatched. CDR3 loop: CAWSVYRGVYEKLFF. As DNA, the CDR3 is TGTGCCTGGAGTGTATACAGGGGGGTGTATGAAAAACTGTTTTTT.

The V call is TRBV9, the J call TRBJ2-2; D is possibly TRBD1 (6 bases). V lost 4 bases to trimming and J lost 2 bases, with 15 bases between them. Germline values: CDR1 SGDLS, CDR2 YYNGEE. The CDR3 consists of 16 residues. The CDR3: CASSPQDSLNTGELFF. DNA for the CDR3: TGTGCCAGCAGCCCCCAGGACAGCCTAAACACCGGGGAGCTGTTTTTT.

V gene TRBV24-1 combines with J gene TRBJ2-3; 14 nucleotides align to TRBD2. After removal of 1 base from V and 2 bases from J, the junction contained 7 bases not matched to a gene. Germline assignment: CDR1 KGHDR and CDR2 SFDVKD. This CDR3 contains 19 residues. This CDR3 is CATSDFRTSGGISTDTQYF. CDR3 sequence (DNA): TGTGCCACCAGTGATTTCCGGACTAGCGGGGGGATCTCCACAGATACGCAGTATTTT.

The CDR3 reads CASSLRTENYGYTF. In DNA, the CDR3 is TGCGCCAGCAGCCTCCGGACTGAGAACTATGGCTACACCTTC. J is TRBJ1-2 and V is TRBV5-1; no reliable D call. In germline, CDR1 is SGHRS, CDR2 YFSETQ. Between the trimmed V and J ends, which lost 4 bases and 2 bases, there was a span of 12 bases. This CDR3 is 14 amino acids long.

This clone was counted once. The chain employs TRBV6-5 and TRBJ2-7; D is uncertain. Trimming cost V 3 bases and J 5 bases, with 11 bases left between them. The length of the CDR3 is 13 residues. Germline assignment: CDR1 MNHEY and CDR2 SVGAGI. CDR3 DNA sequence: TGTGCCAGCAGTTATGCACAGATCCACGAGCAGTACTTC. Protein product: CASSYAQIHEQYF.

This chain connects TRBV7-2 to TRBJ2-3; D perhaps matches TRBD2 (5 bases). With 6 bases removed from V and 0 bases from J, the gap between germline ends came to 13 bases. The germline gives CDR1 SGHTA, CDR2 FQGNSA. The CDR3 spans 15 residues. The CDR3 loop is CASSPSRGSTDTQYF. CDR3 nucleotide sequence: TGTGCCAGCAGTCCCAGCCGGGGAAGCACAGATACGCAGTATTTT. Based on the CDR3 plus reference TRBV7-2 and TRBJ2-3, the full variable domain is GAGVSQSPSNKVTEKGKDVELRCDPISGHTALYWYRQSLGQGLEFLIYFQGNSAPDKSGLPSDRFSAERTGGSVSTLTIQRTQQEDSAVYLCASSPSRGSTDTQYFGPGTRLTVL.

The rearrangement links TRBV2 to TRBJ1-5, with no clear D. Trimming cost V 3 bases and J 0 bases, with 9 bases left between them. The CDR3 runs to 15 residues. Per the germline V gene, CDR1 is SNHLY and CDR2 is FYNNEI. The CDR3 sequence: CASSDLAFSNQPQHF. DNA of the CDR3: TGTGCCAGCAGTGACTTGGCTTTTAGCAATCAGCCCCAGCATTTT.